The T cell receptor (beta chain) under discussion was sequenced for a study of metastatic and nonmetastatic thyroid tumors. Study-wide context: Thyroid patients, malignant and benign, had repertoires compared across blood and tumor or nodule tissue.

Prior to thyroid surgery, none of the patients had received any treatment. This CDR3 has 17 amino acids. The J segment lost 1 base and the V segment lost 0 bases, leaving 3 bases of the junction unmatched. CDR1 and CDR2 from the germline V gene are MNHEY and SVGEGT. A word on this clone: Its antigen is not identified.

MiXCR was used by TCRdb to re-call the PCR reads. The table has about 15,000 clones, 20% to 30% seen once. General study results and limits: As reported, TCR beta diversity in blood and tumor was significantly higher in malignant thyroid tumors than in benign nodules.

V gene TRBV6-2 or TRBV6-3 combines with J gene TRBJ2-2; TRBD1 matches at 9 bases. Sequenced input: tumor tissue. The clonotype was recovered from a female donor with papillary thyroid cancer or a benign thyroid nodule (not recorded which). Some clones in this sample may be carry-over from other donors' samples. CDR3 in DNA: TGTGCCAGCAGTTACTCGCCGACAGGGGGGAACACCGGGGAGCTGTTTTTT. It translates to CASSYSPTGGNTGELFF.